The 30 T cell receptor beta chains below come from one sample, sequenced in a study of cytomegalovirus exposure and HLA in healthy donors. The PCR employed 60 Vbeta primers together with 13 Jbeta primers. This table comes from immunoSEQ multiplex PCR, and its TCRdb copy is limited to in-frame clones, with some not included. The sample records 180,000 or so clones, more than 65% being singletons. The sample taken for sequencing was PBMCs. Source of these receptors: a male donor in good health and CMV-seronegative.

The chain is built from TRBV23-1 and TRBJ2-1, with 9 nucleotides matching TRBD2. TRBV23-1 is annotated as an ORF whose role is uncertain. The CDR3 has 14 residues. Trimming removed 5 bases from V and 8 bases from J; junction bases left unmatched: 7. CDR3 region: CASSGLASLDEQFF. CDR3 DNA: TGCGCCAGCAGTGGACTAGCGTCCCTCGATGAGCAGTTCTTC.

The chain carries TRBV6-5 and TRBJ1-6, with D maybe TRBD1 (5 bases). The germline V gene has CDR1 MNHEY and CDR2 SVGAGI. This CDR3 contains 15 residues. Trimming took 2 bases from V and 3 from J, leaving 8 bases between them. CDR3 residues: CASSYRGGYNSPLHF. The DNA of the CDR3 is TGTGCCAGCAGTTACAGGGGTGGCTATAATTCACCCCTCCACTTT.

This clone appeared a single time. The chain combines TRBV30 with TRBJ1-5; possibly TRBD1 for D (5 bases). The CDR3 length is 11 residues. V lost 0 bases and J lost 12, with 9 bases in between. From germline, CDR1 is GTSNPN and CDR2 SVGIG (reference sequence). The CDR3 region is CAWSVGVLQHF. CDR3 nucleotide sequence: TGTGCCTGGAGTGTAGGGGTTCTCCAGCATTTT.

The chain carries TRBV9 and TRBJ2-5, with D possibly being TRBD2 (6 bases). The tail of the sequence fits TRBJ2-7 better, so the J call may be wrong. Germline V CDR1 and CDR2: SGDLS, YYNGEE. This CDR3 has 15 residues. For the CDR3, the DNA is TGTGCCAGCAGCGTAGATCCGGGAGTCCCCTACGAGCAGTACTTC. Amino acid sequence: CASSVDPGVPYEQYF.

The CDR3 region has the DNA TGCGCCAGCAGCCCACGGACAGGGGGGGGTGGCTACACCTTC. Protein product: CASSPRTGGGGYTF. The gene calls are TRBV5-1 and TRBJ1-2, with 10 bases that match TRBD1. The J segment lost 7 bases and the V segment lost 4 bases, leaving 7 bases of the junction unmatched. The germline V gene has CDR1 SGHRS and CDR2 YFSETQ. The CDR3 runs to 14 residues.

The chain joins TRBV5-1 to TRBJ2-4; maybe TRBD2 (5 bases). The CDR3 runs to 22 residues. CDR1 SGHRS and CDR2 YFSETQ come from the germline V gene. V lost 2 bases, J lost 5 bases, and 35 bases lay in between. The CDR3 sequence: CASSFGWMRDRATLHNQNIQYF. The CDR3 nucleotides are TGCGCCAGCAGCTTCGGGTGGATGAGGGATCGGGCGACCCTTCACAATCAAAACATTCAGTACTTC.

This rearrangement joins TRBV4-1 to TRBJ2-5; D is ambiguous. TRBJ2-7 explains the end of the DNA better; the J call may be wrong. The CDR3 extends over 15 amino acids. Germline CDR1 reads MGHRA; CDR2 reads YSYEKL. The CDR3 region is CASSQARHVSYEQYF. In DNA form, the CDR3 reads TGCGCCAGCAGCCAAGCCCGACACGTCTCCTACGAGCAGTACTTC.

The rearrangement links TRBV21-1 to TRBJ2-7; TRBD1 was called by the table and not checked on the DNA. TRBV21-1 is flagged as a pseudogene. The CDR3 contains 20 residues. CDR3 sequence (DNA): TGTGCCAGCAGCAACCGGGGCGCAAAGCCGACAGGGGGCCAAGCCTACGAGCAGTACTTC. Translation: CASSNRGAKPTGGQAYEQYF.

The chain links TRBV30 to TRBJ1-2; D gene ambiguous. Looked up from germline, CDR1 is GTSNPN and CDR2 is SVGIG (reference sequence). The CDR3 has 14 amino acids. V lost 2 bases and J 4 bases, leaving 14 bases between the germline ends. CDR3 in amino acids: CAWSFTGLGYGYTF. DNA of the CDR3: TGTGCCTGGAGTTTCACGGGGTTGGGCTATGGCTACACCTTC.

For the CDR3, the DNA is TGTGCCAGCAGCGTCGTTGACATCCCGCAATCACCCCTCCACTTT. This codes for CASSVVDIPQSPLHF. This chain uses TRBV9 with TRBJ1-6; D remains ambiguous. CDR3 length: 15 residues. V shed 2 bases and J shed 10 bases, with 16 bases lying between them. In germline, CDR1 is SGDLS, CDR2 YYNGEE.

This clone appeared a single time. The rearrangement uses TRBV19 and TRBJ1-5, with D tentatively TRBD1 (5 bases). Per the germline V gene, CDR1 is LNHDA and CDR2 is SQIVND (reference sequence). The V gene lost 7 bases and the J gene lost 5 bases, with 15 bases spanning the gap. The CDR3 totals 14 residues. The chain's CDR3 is CASMGGPMDQPQHF. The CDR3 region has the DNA TGTGCCAGTATGGGGGGACCGATGGATCAGCCCCAGCATTTT.

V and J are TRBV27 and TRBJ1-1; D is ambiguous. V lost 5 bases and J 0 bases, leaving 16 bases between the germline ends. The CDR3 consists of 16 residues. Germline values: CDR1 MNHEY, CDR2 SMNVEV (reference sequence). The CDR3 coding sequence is TGTGCCAGCAGTGTAGGCCCGTGGGCCATGAACACTGAAGCTTTCTTT. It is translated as CASSVGPWAMNTEAFF.

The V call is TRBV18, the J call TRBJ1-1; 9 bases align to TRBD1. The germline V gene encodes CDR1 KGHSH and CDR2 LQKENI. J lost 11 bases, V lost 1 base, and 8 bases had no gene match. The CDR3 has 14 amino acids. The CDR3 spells CASSPQGQGSLAFF. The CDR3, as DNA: TGTGCCAGCTCACCACAGGGACAGGGATCATTGGCTTTCTTT.

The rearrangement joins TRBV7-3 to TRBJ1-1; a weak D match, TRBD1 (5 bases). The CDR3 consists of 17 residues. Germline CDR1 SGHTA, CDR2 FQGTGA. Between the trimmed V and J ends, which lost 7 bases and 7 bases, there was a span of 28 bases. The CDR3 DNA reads TGTGCCAGCACCATGGACCCTCCCGGAGGGGTGCTCAATGAAGCTTTCTTT. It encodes CASTMDPPGGVLNEAFF.

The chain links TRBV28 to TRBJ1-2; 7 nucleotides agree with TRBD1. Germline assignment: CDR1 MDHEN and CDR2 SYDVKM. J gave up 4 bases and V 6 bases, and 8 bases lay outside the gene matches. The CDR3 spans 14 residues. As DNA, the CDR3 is TGTGCCAGCAGACCAGTCGACAGGGTCTATGGCTACACCTTC. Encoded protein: CASRPVDRVYGYTF.

CDR3 loop: CASSPTSNPYEQYF. The DNA of the CDR3 is TGTGCCAGCAGCCCCACCTCTAACCCCTACGAGCAGTACTTC. V and J are TRBV7-8 and TRBJ2-5; D unclear. The DNA end is more similar to TRBJ2-7, so the J call may be wrong. The germline V gene has CDR1 SGHVS and CDR2 FQNEAQ. This CDR3 contains 14 residues.

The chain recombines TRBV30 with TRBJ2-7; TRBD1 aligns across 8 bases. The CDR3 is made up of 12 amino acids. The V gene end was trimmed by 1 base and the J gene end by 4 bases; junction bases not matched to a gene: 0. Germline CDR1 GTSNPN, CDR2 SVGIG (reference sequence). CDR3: CAWSGQGYEQYF. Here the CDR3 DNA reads TGTGCCTGGAGTGGACAGGGGTACGAGCAGTACTTC.

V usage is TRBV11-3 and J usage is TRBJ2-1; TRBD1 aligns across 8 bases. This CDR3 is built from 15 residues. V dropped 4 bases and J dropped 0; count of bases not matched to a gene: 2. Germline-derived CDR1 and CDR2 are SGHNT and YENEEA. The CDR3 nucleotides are TGTGCCAGCAGCTCGGGGACAGGCTCCTACAATGAGCAGTTCTTC. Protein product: CASSSGTGSYNEQFF.

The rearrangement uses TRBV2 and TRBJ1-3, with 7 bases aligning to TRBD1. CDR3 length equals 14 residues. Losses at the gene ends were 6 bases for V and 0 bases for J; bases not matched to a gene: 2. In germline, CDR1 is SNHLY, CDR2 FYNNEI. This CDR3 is CASSGTVSGNTIYF. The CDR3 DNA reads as TGTGCCAGCAGCGGGACAGTCTCTGGAAACACCATATATTTT.

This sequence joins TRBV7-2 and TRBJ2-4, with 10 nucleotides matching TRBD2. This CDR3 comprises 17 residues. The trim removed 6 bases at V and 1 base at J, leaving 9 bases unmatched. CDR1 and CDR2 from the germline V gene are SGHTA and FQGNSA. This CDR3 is CASRLIAGGNAKNIQYF. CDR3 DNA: TGTGCCAGCAGACTCATAGCGGGAGGCAATGCCAAAAACATTCAGTACTTC.

The CDR3 DNA reads as TGTGCCAGCAGCCCAAGGCGGCGGGCAGGGGGTGCCACCGGGGAGCTGTTTTTT. As protein: CASSPRRRAGGATGELFF. This chain links TRBV11-2 with TRBJ2-2, with TRBD1 matching 7 bases. The V gene end was trimmed by 5 bases and the J gene end by 4 bases; junction bases not matched to a gene: 16. Per germline, CDR1 SGHAT and CDR2 FQNNGV. The CDR3 is made up of 18 amino acids.

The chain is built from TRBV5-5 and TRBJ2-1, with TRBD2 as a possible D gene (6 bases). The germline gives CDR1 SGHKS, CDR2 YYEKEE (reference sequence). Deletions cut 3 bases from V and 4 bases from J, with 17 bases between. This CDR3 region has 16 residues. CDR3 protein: CASSSFIAEGYNEQFF. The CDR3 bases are TGTGCCAGCAGCTCTTTCATAGCGGAGGGATACAATGAGCAGTTCTTC.

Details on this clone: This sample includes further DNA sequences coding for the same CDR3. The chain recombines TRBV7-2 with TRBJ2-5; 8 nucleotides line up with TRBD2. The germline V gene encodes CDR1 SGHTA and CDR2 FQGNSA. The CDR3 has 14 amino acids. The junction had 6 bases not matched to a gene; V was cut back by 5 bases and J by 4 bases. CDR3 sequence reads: CASSPTRGGETQYF. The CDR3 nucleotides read TGTGCCAGCAGCCCTACACGGGGGGGAGAGACCCAGTACTTC.

CDR3 loop: CASSRQRVTGSRTNEKLFF. DNA for the CDR3: TGCGCCAGCAGCCGCCAGCGGGTTACAGGATCACGAACTAATGAAAAACTGTTTTTT. This chain links TRBV4-1 with TRBJ1-4; a possible D gene is TRBD1 (5 bases). Germline CDR1 MGHRA, CDR2 YSYEKL. CDR3 length equals 19 residues. The germline V and J ends were trimmed by 4 bases and 1 base, with 22 bases remaining between them.

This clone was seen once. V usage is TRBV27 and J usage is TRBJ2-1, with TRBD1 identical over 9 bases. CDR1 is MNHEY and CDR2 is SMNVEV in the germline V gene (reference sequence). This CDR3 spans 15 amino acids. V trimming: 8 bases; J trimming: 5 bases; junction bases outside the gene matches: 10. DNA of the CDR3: TGTGCCAGCCGACGAGGGACAGGGAGCCACAATGAGCAGTTCTTC. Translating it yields CASRRGTGSHNEQFF.

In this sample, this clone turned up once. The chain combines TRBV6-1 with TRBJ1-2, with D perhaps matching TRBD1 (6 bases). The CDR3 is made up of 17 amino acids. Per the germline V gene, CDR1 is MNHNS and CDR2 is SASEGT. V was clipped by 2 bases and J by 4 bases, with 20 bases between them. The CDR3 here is CASSETLSTGLVYGYTF. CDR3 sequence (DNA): TGTGCCAGCAGTGAAACCCTCAGTACAGGGTTAGTCTATGGCTACACCTTC.

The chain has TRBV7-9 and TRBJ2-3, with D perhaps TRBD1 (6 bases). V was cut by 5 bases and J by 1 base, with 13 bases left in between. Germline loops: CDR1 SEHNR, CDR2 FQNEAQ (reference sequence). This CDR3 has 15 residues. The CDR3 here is CASSARAGGTDTQYF. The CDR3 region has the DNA TGTGCCAGCAGCGCTAGGGCAGGGGGCACAGATACGCAGTATTTT.

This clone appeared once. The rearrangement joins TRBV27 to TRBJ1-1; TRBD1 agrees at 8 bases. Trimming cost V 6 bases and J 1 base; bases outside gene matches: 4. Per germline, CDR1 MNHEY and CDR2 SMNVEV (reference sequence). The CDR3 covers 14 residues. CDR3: CASRGQATNTEAFF. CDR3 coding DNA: TGTGCCAGCAGGGGACAGGCTACGAACACTGAAGCTTTCTTT.

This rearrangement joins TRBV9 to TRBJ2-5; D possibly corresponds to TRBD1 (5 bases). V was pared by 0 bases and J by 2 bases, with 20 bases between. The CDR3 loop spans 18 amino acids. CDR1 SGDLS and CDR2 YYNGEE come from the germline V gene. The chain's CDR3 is CASSVEVGGAVSQETQYF. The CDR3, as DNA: TGTGCCAGCAGCGTAGAGGTCGGTGGGGCAGTGTCTCAAGAGACCCAGTACTTC. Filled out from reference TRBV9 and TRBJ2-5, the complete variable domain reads DSGVTQTPKHLITATGQRVTLRCSPRSGDLSVYWYQQSLDQGLQFLIQYYNGEERAKGNILERFSAQQFPDLHSELNLSSLELGDSALYFCASSVEVGGAVSQETQYFGPGTRLLVL.

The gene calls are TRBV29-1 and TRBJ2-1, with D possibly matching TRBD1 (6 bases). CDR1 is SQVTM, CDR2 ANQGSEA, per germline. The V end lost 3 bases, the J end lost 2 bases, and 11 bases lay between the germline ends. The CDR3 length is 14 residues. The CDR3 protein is CSVESRGAYNEQFF. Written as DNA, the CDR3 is TGCAGCGTTGAGTCCAGGGGCGCCTACAATGAGCAGTTCTTC.